Reported below is one TCR beta chain. The sample originates from a study of OX40 agonist ivuxolimab in advanced cancers. As for the study in general: Patients received ivuxolimab, an intravenous treatment, every 2 weeks at 0.01 to 10 mg/kg.

Assay: immunoSEQ multiplex PCR; the TCRdb copy retains only in-frame clones and omits some. In the table there are around 140,000 clones, about nine tenths of which are singletons. Trimming took 6 bases from V and 6 from J; bases not matched to a gene: 5. The germline CDR1 and CDR2 sequences are SGHRS and YFSETQ. The CDR3 contains 13 residues. This receptor was identified in an adult with an advanced solid tumor such as melanoma, head and neck, liver or kidney cancer. The input for sequencing was CD4+ or CD8+ T cells sorted from blood, taken in a trial of the OX40 agonist ivuxolimab. The chain combines TRBV5-1 with TRBJ2-2, with 7 nucleotides matching TRBD1. CDR3 amino acids: CASKQGSPGELFF. The CDR3 bases are TGCGCCAGCAAACAGGGGAGTCCCGGGGAGCTGTTTTTT.